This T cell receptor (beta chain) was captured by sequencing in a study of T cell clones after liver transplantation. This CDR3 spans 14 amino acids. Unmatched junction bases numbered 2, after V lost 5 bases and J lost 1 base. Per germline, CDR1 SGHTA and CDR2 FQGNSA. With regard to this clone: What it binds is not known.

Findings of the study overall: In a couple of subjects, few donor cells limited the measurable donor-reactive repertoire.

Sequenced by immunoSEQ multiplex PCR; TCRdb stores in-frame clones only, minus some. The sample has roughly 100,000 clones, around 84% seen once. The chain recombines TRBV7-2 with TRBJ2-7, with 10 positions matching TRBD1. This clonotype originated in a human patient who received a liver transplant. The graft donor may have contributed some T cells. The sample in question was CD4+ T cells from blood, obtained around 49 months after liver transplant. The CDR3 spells CASSGDRGSYEQYF. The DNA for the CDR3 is TGTGCCAGCAGCGGGGACAGGGGATCCTACGAGCAGTACTTC.